The 9 T cell receptor beta chains below all came from one sample that was sequenced in a study of post-analysis software for immune sequencing data. Study findings and constraints: Several TRBV segments, TRBV5-6, TRBV5-1 and TRBV20-1 among them, were found more frequent in patients than controls.

Their specific antigens are unknown. The authors incorporated unique molecular identifiers into the TCR beta cDNA libraries. TCRdb reanalysed the PCR reads using MiXCR and keeps one entry per CDR3 protein. The sample holds hundreds of thousands of distinct CDR3 sequences, roughly 46% seen once. Sequencing was carried out using blood. These receptors all stem from a girl aged 5-17 years with multiple sclerosis.

This chain links TRBV12-3 or TRBV12-4 with TRBJ2-1; TRBD2 agrees at 7 bases. The CDR3 totals 12 residues. The J segment lost 8 bases and the V segment lost 6 bases, leaving 4 bases of the junction unmatched. CDR3 in DNA: TGTGCCAGCAGACCGGCGGGGGATGAGCAGTTCTTC. The encoded protein is CASRPAGDEQFF.

This chain connects TRBV5-1 to TRBJ1-1; a possible D gene is TRBD1 (5 bases). Trimming cost V 3 bases and J 3 bases, with 27 bases left between them. Looked up from germline, CDR1 is SGHRS and CDR2 is YFSETQ. The CDR3 totals 19 residues. The chain's CDR3 is CASSSVVGGGSGLDTEAFF. The CDR3 bases are TGCGCCAGCAGCTCCGTTGTTGGGGGGGGATCCGGGTTGGACACTGAAGCTTTCTTT. Filled out from reference TRBV5-1 and TRBJ1-1, the complete variable domain reads KAGVTQTPRYLIKTRGQQVTLSCSPISGHRSVSWYQQTPGQGLQFLFEYFSETQRNKGNFPGRFSGRQFSNSRSEMNVSTLELGDSALYLCASSSVVGGGSGLDTEAFFGQGTRLTVV.

Details on this clonotype: Since a much larger clone is just one base distant, this may be a read error. V and J are TRBV12-3 or TRBV12-4 and TRBJ2-5; D is perhaps TRBD2 (6 bases). This CDR3 comprises 13 residues. Trimming took off 3 bases at V and 11 bases at J, with 16 bases between the two ends. As DNA, the CDR3 is TGTGCCAGCAGTTTCTTAACGGGGGATGAGCAGTACTTC. Its translation: CASSFLTGDEQYF.

A few counts support this clonotype. The chain combines TRBV10-3 with TRBJ2-1; D possibly corresponds to TRBD2 (5 bases). V lost 2 bases, J lost 0 bases, and 14 bases lay in between. This CDR3 spans 17 amino acids. Germline CDR1 ENHRY, CDR2 SYGVKD. The CDR3 DNA sequence: TGTGCCATCAGTGAGATAGGGCGGACTCCCTCCTACAATGAGCAGTTCTTC. This translates into CAISEIGRTPSYNEQFF.

This chain joins TRBV5-1 and TRBJ1-1, with D tentatively TRBD1 (5 bases). Trimming removed 1 base from V and 0 bases from J, with 19 bases in between. The CDR3 covers 18 residues. Germline V CDR1 and CDR2: SGHRS, YFSETQ. CDR3 DNA: TGCGCCAGCAGCTTGAGTCCGGGGGGTCTGCCTGTGAACACTGAAGCTTTCTTT. This gives the protein CASSLSPGGLPVNTEAFF.

The rearrangement joins TRBV10-3 to TRBJ1-6, with D possibly TRBD1 on 6 matching bases. The CDR3 runs to 14 residues. The germline CDR1 and CDR2 sequences are ENHRY and SYGVKD. V shed 6 bases and J shed 10 bases, with 16 bases lying between them. DNA of the CDR3: TGTGCCATCAGGACCCAACAGGGAGAGTCACCCCTCCACTTT. This encodes CAIRTQQGESPLHF.

DNA of the CDR3: TGTGCCAGCAGCAAGGACCCCTCTGGGGCCAACGTCCTGACTTTC. This gives the protein CASSKDPSGANVLTF. The rearrangement links TRBV3-1 to TRBJ2-6; D is unresolved. Germline CDR1 is LGHDT and CDR2 is YNNKEL (reference sequence). The CDR3 length is 15 residues. V was cut by 5 bases and J by 0 bases, with 8 bases left in between.

A single count supports this clonotype. The chain employs TRBV20-1 and TRBJ2-1; D is possibly TRBD1 (6 bases). V gave up 6 bases and J gave up 0 bases, with 12 bases separating them. The length of the CDR3 is 14 residues. Germline loops: CDR1 DFQATT, CDR2 SNEGSKA (reference sequence). As DNA, the CDR3 is TGCAGTGCAATCCGGGACACCTCCTACAATGAGCAGTTCTTC. Amino acid sequence: CSAIRDTSYNEQFF.

This clonotype has a handful of counts. The chain has TRBV9 and TRBJ2-5; D is perhaps TRBD1 or TRBD2 (6 bases each). Trimming stripped 2 bases from V and 1 base from J, with 9 bases between. The CDR3 length is 14 residues. Germline CDR1 reads SGDLS; CDR2 reads YYNGEE. This CDR3 is CASSVSGAQETQYF. DNA for the CDR3: TGTGCCAGCAGCGTGTCGGGGGCCCAAGAGACCCAGTACTTC.